This TCR beta chain was documented in a study of neoadjuvant anti-PD-1 for oral cavity cancer. Study at large: Nivolumab at 3 mg/kg was mostly given biweekly, three to four doses, pre-surgery.

This clone was seen a single time. Blood libraries mostly used roughly 0.5 ug genomic DNA, six replicates each. TCRdb's copy holds only in-frame clones and misses some; the assay was immunoSEQ multiplex PCR. In the table there are about 62,000 clones, 65% to 80% of which are singletons. Losses at the gene ends were 4 bases for V and 7 bases for J; bases not matched to a gene: 9. Germline V gives CDR1 SGHDN, CDR2 FVKESK. The CDR3 totals 14 residues. The receptor was derived from a person between 35 and 79 years old with oral cavity squamous cell carcinoma. The sequencing here drew on PBMCs, taken before nivolumab (anti-PD-1) treatment. The V and J genes are TRBV14 and TRBJ1-1; 7 nucleotides agree with TRBD1. The CDR3: CASSPQGYRDEAFF. CDR3 nucleotides: TGTGCCAGCAGCCCACAGGGGTACAGAGATGAAGCTTTCTTT.